The 10 T cell receptor beta chains in this list originate from one sample, sequenced in a study of OX40 agonist ivuxolimab in advanced cancers. The data were produced by immunoSEQ multiplex PCR, yet TCRdb's version contains in-frame clones alone and is incomplete. Seen here are about 24,000 clones, 84% observed once, and the top ten hold around 15%. Sequencing was performed on CD4+ or CD8+ T cells sorted from blood, taken in a trial of the OX40 agonist ivuxolimab. All receptors come from an adult with an advanced solid tumor such as melanoma, head and neck, liver or kidney cancer.

This rearrangement joins TRBV7-9 to TRBJ2-1, with 10 nucleotides matching TRBD2. CDR1 and CDR2 (germline): SEHNR, FQNEAQ (reference sequence). This CDR3 comprises 14 residues. V gave up 10 bases and J gave up 3 bases; unmatched junction bases: 6. The CDR3 DNA reads TGTGCCACTGGGGGACTAGCGAGCTACAATGAGCAGTTCTTC. As protein: CATGGLASYNEQFF.

The chain combines TRBV5-6 with TRBJ2-1; 7 nucleotides match TRBD2. V lost 3 bases, J lost 8 bases, and 8 bases stayed unmatched. The germline gives CDR1 SGHDT, CDR2 YYEEEE. The CDR3 covers 14 residues. The CDR3 reads CASSSWTRTDEQFF. The CDR3 bases are TGTGCCAGCAGCTCCTGGACTAGGACGGATGAGCAGTTCTTC.

V is TRBV10-3 and J is TRBJ2-7; TRBD1 matches 7 bases. The CDR3 covers 14 residues. J gave up 3 bases and V 6 bases, and 8 bases lay outside the gene matches. Germline V lookup: CDR1 ENHRY, CDR2 SYGVKD. The CDR3 DNA reads TGTGCCATCAGACCAGACAGGGTCAGCTACGAGCAGTACTTC. It specifies CAIRPDRVSYEQYF.

This rearrangement joins TRBV19 to TRBJ1-2; D is unresolved. The CDR3 totals 13 residues. Between the trimmed V and J ends, which lost 0 bases and 8 bases, there was a span of 10 bases. Germline V gene lookup returns CDR1 LNHDA and CDR2 SQIVND (reference sequence). Here the CDR3 reads CASSIDIIGGYTF. The CDR3 DNA is TGTGCCAGTAGTATAGATATAATTGGGGGCTACACCTTC.

This clone has only one observation. The rearrangement uses TRBV6-1 and TRBJ2-3; D uncertain. The CDR3 runs to 13 residues. Germline assignment: CDR1 MNHNS and CDR2 SASEGT. Trimming took 4 bases from V and 2 from J, leaving 7 bases between them. This CDR3 reads CASSAQSTDTQYF. The CDR3 DNA sequence: TGTGCCAGCAGTGCGCAATCCACAGATACGCAGTATTTT.

The genes are TRBV5-1 and TRBJ2-6; the D is unclear. V was clipped by 6 bases and J by 1 base, with 11 bases between them. The CDR3 is made up of 15 amino acids. CDR1 SGHRS and CDR2 YFSETQ come from the germline V gene. This CDR3 reads CASTPVGSGANVLTF. In DNA, the CDR3 is TGCGCCAGCACCCCCGTTGGTTCTGGGGCCAACGTCCTGACTTTC.

The chain recombines TRBV5-4 with TRBJ2-5; 9 nucleotides agree with TRBD1. The CDR3 is made up of 15 amino acids. Germline values: CDR1 SGHNT, CDR2 YYREEE (reference sequence). V was pared by 1 base and J by 5 bases, with 6 bases of the junction left unmatched. CDR3 DNA sequence: TGTGCCAGCAGCTTGAGCGGACAGGGGTTTGAGACCCAGTACTTC. Residues: CASSLSGQGFETQYF.

The J gene is TRBJ2-2, the V gene TRBV5-6, with 9 nucleotides matching TRBD1. Germline V gene sequence: CDR1 SGHDT, CDR2 YYEEEE. V was pared by 4 bases and J by 1 base, with 2 bases of the junction left unmatched. This CDR3 contains 15 residues. CDR3 sequence reads: CASSTGQGNTGELFF. In DNA, the CDR3 is TGTGCCAGCAGCACGGGACAGGGGAACACCGGGGAGCTGTTTTTT. Combining the CDR3 with reference TRBV5-6 and TRBJ2-2 gives the whole variable domain DAGVTQSPTHLIKTRGQQVTLRCSPKSGHDTVSWYQQALGQGPQFIFQYYEEEERQRGNFPDRFSGHQFPNYSSELNVNALLLGDSALYLCASSTGQGNTGELFFGEGSRLTVL.

This rearrangement joins TRBV6-5 to TRBJ2-7; 7 bases match TRBD1. Trimming at V came to 2 bases and at J to 4 bases, leaving 5 bases not matched to a gene. This CDR3 spans 14 amino acids. Germline CDR1 reads MNHEY; CDR2 reads SVGAGI. CDR3 amino acids: CASSYPGRGYEQYF. The CDR3 DNA reads as TGTGCCAGCAGTTACCCGGGCAGGGGGTACGAGCAGTACTTC.

This clone was detected a few times. Written as DNA, the CDR3 is TGTGCCAGCTCCTCAGGGCCTTCACCCCTCCACTTT. Its translation: CASSSGPSPLHF. This chain connects TRBV7-2 to TRBJ1-6; possible D gene TRBD1, 5 bases. The CDR3 runs 12 residues. Trimming removed 8 bases from V and 9 bases from J, with 11 bases in between. Per the germline V gene, CDR1 is SGHTA and CDR2 is FQGNSA. Complete variable domain (other parts from reference TRBV7-2 and TRBJ1-6): GAGVSQSPSNKVTEKGKDVELRCDPISGHTALYWYRQSLGQGLEFLIYFQGNSAPDKSGLPSDRFSAERTGGSVSTLTIQRTQQEDSAVYLCASSSGPSPLHFGNGTRLTVT.